The present T cell receptor beta chain was sequenced within a study of cytomegalovirus exposure and HLA in healthy donors. This CDR3 has 14 amino acids. CDR1 is SNHLY, CDR2 FYNNEI, per germline. V lost 7 bases and J lost 2; bases outside the gene matches: 7. Remarks on this clone: Antigen specificity is unknown.

The PCR ran on 60 Vbeta and 13 Jbeta primers. Clones were sequenced by immunoSEQ multiplex PCR, and TCRdb holds only the in-frame ones, with some missing. Of more than 90,000 clones listed, roughly 79% are singletons. Study-wide results and limits: Researchers reportedly found TCR beta sequences accurately predicted most subjects' HLA-A and HLA-B alleles. In a later analysis, at a false discovery rate of 0.05, approximately 15,000 TCR beta sequences matched HLA alleles. About 150 TCR beta chains were listed as cytomegalovirus-associated.

The sequencing sample was made of PBMCs. The chain is built from TRBV2 and TRBJ2-7; 8 bases are a match to TRBD1. This sequence was found in a woman aged 40 to 55 in good health and CMV-seronegative. The chain's CDR3 is CASKKGTGAYEQYF. The CDR3 bases are TGTGCCAGCAAGAAAGGGACAGGAGCCTACGAGCAGTACTTC. Together with reference TRBV2 and TRBJ2-7, the CDR3 gives the full variable domain: EPEVTQTPSHQVTQMGQEVILRCVPISNHLYFYWYRQILGQKVEFLVSFYNNEISEKSEIFDDQFSVERPDGSNFTLKIRSTKLEDSAMYFCASKKGTGAYEQYFGPGTRLTVT.